The 13 T cell receptor beta chains reported below all come from one sample, sequenced in a study of identical twins. TCRdb re-analysed the 5' RACE reads in MiXCR, keeping a single row per CDR3 protein. The sample records more than 650,000 distinct CDR3 sequences, over 5% being singletons. The material sequenced was naive T cells sorted from blood. The receptors were gathered from a man younger than 30 in good health.

The J gene is TRBJ2-7, the V gene TRBV7-9, with a possible D match to TRBD1 (6 bases). The CDR3 is 13 amino acids. Germline loops: CDR1 SEHNR, CDR2 FQNEAQ (reference sequence). The V end was cut by 5 bases, the J end by 6 bases, with 14 bases between. CDR3 region: CASSRSQGPEQYF. CDR3 DNA sequence: TGTGCCAGCAGCCGTTCACAGGGCCCCGAGCAGTACTTC.

This clonotype was detected ten times or more. The gene calls are TRBV10-3 and TRBJ2-2; weak D call: TRBD1 (6 bases). The V gene's germline CDR1 is ENHRY and CDR2 SYGVKD. Trimming pared 2 bases from V and 4 bases from J, leaving 17 bases between. The CDR3 is 17 residues long. Here the CDR3 DNA reads TGTGCCATCAGTGAGACACCATCTACAGGGCCCACCGGGGAGCTGTTTTTT. It specifies CAISETPSTGPTGELFF.

This clonotype was counted many times. V usage is TRBV7-9 and J usage is TRBJ2-5; weak D call: TRBD1 (6 bases). The CDR3 totals 16 residues. The V and J ends lost 3 bases and 3 bases respectively, with 17 bases between them. Germline CDR1 SEHNR, CDR2 FQNEAQ (reference sequence). The CDR3 spells CASSFGSGVKEETQYF. The CDR3 region has the DNA TGTGCCAGCAGCTTCGGATCAGGGGTAAAGGAAGAGACCCAGTACTTC.

The genes are TRBV29-1 and TRBJ1-1, with a weak D call TRBD1 (5 bases). Between the trimmed V and J ends, which lost 4 bases and 5 bases, there was a span of 14 bases. Germline loops: CDR1 SQVTM, CDR2 ANQGSEA. The CDR3 has 13 residues. CDR3 residues: CSVVGGVRTEAFF. In DNA, the CDR3 is TGCAGCGTTGTGGGGGGGGTTAGGACTGAAGCTTTCTTT.

This clonotype appeared many times. V gene TRBV20-1 combines with J gene TRBJ2-1; 10 bases are a match to TRBD2. V lost 0 bases, J lost 0 bases, and 5 bases stayed unmatched. CDR3 length: 17 amino acids. The germline V gene encodes CDR1 DFQATT and CDR2 SNEGSKA (reference sequence). CDR3 coding DNA: TGCAGTGCTAGAGATCTAAGCGGGAGGGCCTCCTACAATGAGCAGTTCTTC. This translates into CSARDLSGRASYNEQFF.

This clonotype was recorded a few times. V gene TRBV6-2 or TRBV6-3 combines with J gene TRBJ1-5, with a tentative D call TRBD1 (5 bases). The germline V gene encodes CDR1 MNHEY and CDR2 SVGEGT. The CDR3 length is 17 residues. V gave up 4 bases and J gave up 7 bases, with 23 bases separating them. DNA of the CDR3: TGTGCCAGCAGTTCCCTCTGGGCGAATTTGAGACAGCAGCCCCAGCATTTT. It encodes CASSSLWANLRQQPQHF.

This clonotype was observed many times. The chain couples TRBV29-1 to TRBJ2-1; TRBD2 matches at 7 bases. The trim removed 4 bases at V and 3 bases at J, leaving 6 bases unmatched. The CDR3 spans 14 residues. The germline V gene encodes CDR1 SQVTM and CDR2 ANQGSEA. This CDR3 reads CSVAGGPVYNEQFF. In nucleotides, the CDR3 is TGCAGCGTTGCGGGAGGACCGGTCTACAATGAGCAGTTCTTC.

The sample holds many counts of this clonotype. The V call is TRBV29-1, the J call TRBJ1-2, with D possibly matching TRBD1 (6 bases). Per germline, CDR1 SQVTM and CDR2 ANQGSEA. V lost 0 bases and J lost 1, with 18 bases in between. The CDR3 has 17 amino acids. The CDR3: CSVEDSGGDTFNYGYTF. The CDR3 DNA reads TGCAGCGTTGAAGATTCAGGCGGGGACACCTTTAACTATGGCTACACCTTC.

This clonotype was counted only a few times. DNA for the CDR3: TGCGCCAGCAGCCAAGAGGCGGGAGTGGGGGAGACCCAGTACTTC. This translates into CASSQEAGVGETQYF. The chain is built from TRBV4-1 and TRBJ2-5, with 7 bases fitting TRBD2. Germline trimming cut 0 bases from V and 5 bases from J; bases unmatched to any gene: 6. This CDR3 comprises 15 residues. CDR1 is MGHRA, CDR2 YSYEKL, per germline.

This clonotype was seen a few times. CDR3 sequence (DNA): TGCGCCAGCAGGCTGAGGACAGGTCTGTACCAAGAGACCCAGTACTTC. Its protein product is CASRLRTGLYQETQYF. The chain recombines TRBV5-1 with TRBJ2-5, with 7 positions matching TRBD1. The CDR3 extends over 16 amino acids. V lost 5 bases and J lost 0; bases outside the gene matches: 10. CDR1 is SGHRS, CDR2 YFSETQ, per germline. Looking up the rest from reference TRBV5-1 and TRBJ2-5 gives the full variable domain: KAGVTQTPRYLIKTRGQQVTLSCSPISGHRSVSWYQQTPGQGLQFLFEYFSETQRNKGNFPGRFSGRQFSNSRSEMNVSTLELGDSALYLCASRLRTGLYQETQYFGPGTRLLVL.

In this sample, this clonotype turned up a few times. The rearrangement joins TRBV5-1 to TRBJ2-1; D assignment may be TRBD1 or TRBD2 (7 bases each). The length of the CDR3 is 15 residues. The V gene lost 4 bases and the J gene lost 7 bases, with 18 bases spanning the gap. CDR1 and CDR2 from the germline V gene are SGHRS and YFSETQ. The CDR3 DNA reads TGCGCCAGCAGCCCGGGATGGCAGGGGGGGAATGAGCAGTTCTTC. Amino acids: CASSPGWQGGNEQFF. Variable domain in full (rest from reference TRBV5-1 and TRBJ2-1): KAGVTQTPRYLIKTRGQQVTLSCSPISGHRSVSWYQQTPGQGLQFLFEYFSETQRNKGNFPGRFSGRQFSNSRSEMNVSTLELGDSALYLCASSPGWQGGNEQFFGPGTRLTVL.

This clonotype was detected many times. This rearrangement joins TRBV7-9 to TRBJ2-2; tentatively, D is TRBD1 or TRBD2 (5 bases each). Trimming stripped 3 bases from V and 5 bases from J, with 10 bases between. This CDR3 comprises 14 residues. Looked up from germline, CDR1 is SEHNR and CDR2 is FQNEAQ (reference sequence). In DNA form, the CDR3 reads TGTGCCAGCAGCTTGGGGGAATGGACCGGGGAGCTGTTTTTT. Protein product: CASSLGEWTGELFF. The full variable domain, with the rest looked up from reference TRBV7-9 and TRBJ2-2, is DTGVSQNPRHKITKRGQNVTFRCDPISEHNRLYWYRQTLGQGPEFLTYFQNEAQLEKSRLLSDRFSAERPKGSFSTLEIQRTEQGDSAMYLCASSLGEWTGELFFGEGSRLTVL.

CDR3 protein: CASSLAYRSDTEAFF. CDR3 bases: TGTGCCAGCAGCTTAGCGTACAGGTCGGACACTGAAGCTTTCTTT. This sequence joins TRBV7-2 and TRBJ1-1; the D gene is possibly TRBD1 (5 bases). V was pared by 0 bases and J by 3 bases, with 11 bases between. This CDR3 comprises 15 residues. Germline V gene lookup returns CDR1 SGHTA and CDR2 FQGNSA.